This T cell receptor (beta chain) was identified in a study of blood T cell repertoires in COVID-19. Across the study: PBMCs, B-cell-depleted T cells, or T cells provided the cDNA or gDNA that made up the material.

Generated by immunoSEQ multiplex PCR, the TCRdb table keeps only in-frame clones and is missing some. The sample lists 150,000 to 200,000 clones, around nine tenths seen once, with about 0.8% in the top ten. V trimming: 1 base; J trimming: 5 bases; junction bases outside the gene matches: 16. CDR1 and CDR2 from the germline V gene are LGHDT and YNNKEL (reference sequence). This CDR3 is 18 amino acids long. J is TRBJ2-7 and V is TRBV3-1 (or the pseudogene TRBV3-2); 8 nucleotides agree with TRBD2. The source of this sequence is a woman aged 18-35 years who had recovered from COVID-19. Sequencing used PBMCs or T cells enriched from blood (not recorded which). This CDR3 reads CASSQGTPSGRLANEQYF. The DNA of the CDR3 is TGTGCCAGCAGCCAAGGAACACCGAGCGGGAGATTGGCCAACGAGCAGTACTTC.